This T cell receptor beta chain was documented in a study of T cells in Graves' hyperthyroidism and ophthalmopathy. This clonotype was observed many times. V was cut by 6 bases and J by 4 bases, with 16 bases left in between. This CDR3 region has 15 residues. Germline lookup yields CDR1 MNHEY and CDR2 SVGAGI. RNA transcripts provided the source from which TCR beta CDR3 regions were amplified. Using the HTBI primer set, a first-round RT-PCR was run on the TCR CDR3. TCRdb itself ran the multiplex PCR reads through MiXCR, one entry per CDR3 protein. The repertoire includes 360,000 or so distinct CDR3 sequences, about 19% of them detected once, and 3.7% sits in the top ten.

Material: blood. The sequence was obtained from a woman under 30 with Graves' hyperthyroidism. The chain is built from TRBV6-5 and TRBJ1-5; D might be TRBD1 (6 bases). The CDR3 loop reads CASRNHRDTNQPQHF. DNA of the CDR3: TGTGCCAGCAGAAACCACCGGGACACAAATCAGCCCCAGCATTTT.